This TCR beta chain stems from a study of T cell clusters in autoimmune cytopenias. TRB was amplified by touch-down multiplex PCR, primer pools A and B combined. Reprocessing the multiplex PCR reads, TCRdb reports a single entry for every CDR3 protein and omits DNA. The sample yields 5,500 to 7,500 distinct CDR3 sequences, of which the top ten take up around 5.2%. About 37,500 genome equivalents of blood DNA were amplified for TRB. The same specimen was also included in a second study, on T cell repertoires in aging, cancer and after chemotherapy. That source reports: Clear clonal overlap appeared across healthy donor samples taken over several months to years. About 8.1 million TCR reads made up the full dataset.

Sequencing was performed on peripheral blood. The receptor's source is a human donor in good health.

This CDR3 is CASSRQFANTGELFF. The V and J genes are TRBV6-2 or TRBV6-3 and TRBJ2-2. This CDR3 has 15 residues. Germline CDR1 is MNHEY and CDR2 is SVGEGT.